The T cell receptor (beta chain) described here comes from a study of vaccination and CD4 T cells after COVID-19. The V end was cut by 2 bases, the J end by 1 base, with 10 bases between. The CDR3 covers 15 residues. In germline, CDR1 is SNHLY, CDR2 FYNNEI. Cultured CD4+ T-cell DNA underwent Oncomine TCR Beta short-read sequencing. TCRdb itself ran the PCR reads through MiXCR, one entry per CDR3 protein. The data show 9,500 to 15,000 distinct CDR3 sequences, approximately 51% seen once. Treatment defined: approximately 9-day PBMC culture with coronavirus spike peptide pools or control peptides (ViraFEST assay). About this clonotype: Its antigen is not known.

The chain joins TRBV2 to TRBJ2-3, with D tentatively TRBD2 (6 bases). Specimen: cultured CD4+ T cells from blood, collected after SARS-CoV-2 vaccination. The receptor was isolated from a human donor with COVID-19. CDR3 protein: CASSESGVGTDTQYF. The DNA of the CDR3 is TGTGCCAGCAGTGAATCGGGGGTGGGCACAGATACGCAGTATTTT.